The 25 T cell receptor beta chains below come from one sample, sequenced in a study of OX40 agonist ivuxolimab in advanced cancers. The assay was immunoSEQ multiplex PCR, and TCRdb's table has in-frame clones only and misses some. The sample lists tens of thousands of clones, about 86% seen once, with approximately 6.3% in the top ten. Sequenced material: CD4+ or CD8+ T cells sorted from blood, taken in a trial of the OX40 agonist ivuxolimab. The receptors shown here come from an adult with an advanced solid tumor such as melanoma, head and neck, liver or kidney cancer.

The V and J genes are TRBV6-1 and TRBJ2-1; a weak D match, TRBD1 (5 bases). This CDR3 has 16 amino acids. CDR1 MNHNS and CDR2 SASEGT come from the germline V gene. Trimming removed 3 bases from V and 3 bases from J, with 15 bases in between. The CDR3 reads CASSDPSRVYYNEQFF. CDR3 DNA sequence: TGTGCCAGCAGTGATCCGAGCAGGGTGTACTACAATGAGCAGTTCTTC.

This clone came up once. This rearrangement joins TRBV4-1 to TRBJ2-7; 7 nucleotides align to TRBD1. This CDR3 spans 15 amino acids. V lost 4 bases, J lost 4 bases, and 10 bases stayed unmatched. The germline CDR1 and CDR2 sequences are MGHRA and YSYEKL. CDR3 sequence (DNA): TGCGCCAGCAGCCTTTACAGGGGAAGTCTTTACGAGCAGTACGTC. Protein: CASSLYRGSLYEQYV.

This clone was detected once. V gene TRBV19 combines with J gene TRBJ1-2, with 7 bases that match TRBD1. J gave up 7 bases and V 4 bases, and 9 bases lay outside the gene matches. Per germline, CDR1 LNHDA and CDR2 SQIVND (reference sequence). The CDR3 extends over 14 amino acids. The CDR3 coding sequence is TGTGCCAGTAGTAGCGACAGGGCTTCTGGTGGCTACACCTTC. Translated, it gives CASSSDRASGGYTF.

This chain uses TRBV28 with TRBJ1-5; 8 positions match TRBD1. The CDR3 consists of 15 residues. V was pared by 8 bases and J by 5 bases, with 11 bases of the junction left unmatched. Germline CDR1 reads MDHEN; CDR2 reads SYDVKM. The CDR3 region is CASQDRGQYDQPQHF. The CDR3 DNA reads TGTGCCAGCCAAGACAGGGGCCAATACGATCAGCCCCAGCATTTT.

The chain recombines TRBV2 with TRBJ2-1, with D unresolved. Looked up from germline, CDR1 is SNHLY and CDR2 is FYNNEI. This CDR3 contains 11 residues. V lost 6 bases and J 8 bases, leaving 8 bases between the germline ends. The CDR3 region has the DNA TGTGCCAGCAGAACCCTCGATGAGCAGTTCTTC. The encoded protein is CASRTLDEQFF.

This chain uses TRBV5-1 with TRBJ2-5; a weak D match, TRBD2 (6 bases). The CDR3 consists of 17 residues. The V gene's germline CDR1 is SGHRS and CDR2 YFSETQ. Trimming pared 2 bases from V and 0 bases from J, leaving 17 bases between. The CDR3 protein is CASSLGERAINQETQYF. As DNA, the CDR3 is TGCGCCAGCAGCTTAGGCGAGCGGGCGATAAACCAAGAGACCCAGTACTTC.

This CDR3 is CASSLSWSIGSYEQYV. The CDR3 DNA reads TGTGCCAGCAGCTTATCATGGAGTATCGGGTCCTACGAGCAGTACGTC. This chain links TRBV7-2 with TRBJ2-7; D is unresolved. The CDR3 runs to 16 residues. CDR1 and CDR2 (germline): SGHTA, FQGNSA. The V gene lost 2 bases and the J gene lost 1 base, with 15 bases spanning the gap.

On this clone itself: Mismatch with germline at one junction end may stem from a read error. The same CDR3 also results from other DNA sequences found in this sample. This chain uses TRBV30 with TRBJ1-1, with D unclear. The CDR3 is made up of 13 amino acids. Germline V lookup: CDR1 GTSNPN, CDR2 SVGIG (reference sequence). The CDR3 nucleotides are TGTGCCTGGAGTGTAGTCCTCGGCACTGAAGCTTTCTTC. Translated: CAWSVVLGTEAFF.

This clone has just a few counts. The chain combines TRBV6-1 with TRBJ1-6; D unresolved. Trimming took 2 bases from V and 5 from J, leaving 7 bases between them. This CDR3 has 14 residues. Germline CDR1 reads MNHNS; CDR2 reads SASEGT. Here the CDR3 reads CASSEYGDNSPLHF. The CDR3 DNA reads TGTGCCAGCAGTGAATACGGAGATAATTCACCCCTCCACTTT.

The chain recombines TRBV6-4 with TRBJ2-3; 7 bases line up with TRBD2. This CDR3 has 14 residues. Germline V gives CDR1 MRHNA, CDR2 SNTAGT. The trim removed 2 bases at V and 4 bases at J, leaving 3 bases unmatched. The CDR3 sequence: CASSDGAGADTQYF. The CDR3 nucleotides are TGTGCCAGCAGTGACGGGGCGGGAGCAGATACGCAGTATTTT.

The rearrangement links TRBV6-5 to TRBJ2-7; D is perhaps TRBD1 (5 bases). The V end lost 0 bases, the J end lost 0 bases, and 12 bases lay between the germline ends. Germline CDR1 and CDR2: MNHEY and SVGAGI. CDR3 size: 16 residues. CDR3 loop: CASSYSTAGNSYEQYF. The CDR3 DNA reads as TGTGCCAGCAGTTACTCGACTGCAGGGAACTCCTACGAGCAGTACTTC.

The count of this clone is one. The chain links TRBV11-2 to TRBJ2-4; no definite D call. The length of the CDR3 is 13 residues. Per the germline V gene, CDR1 is SGHAT and CDR2 is FQNNGV. V was clipped by 6 bases and J by 9 bases, with 15 bases between them. The DNA for the CDR3 is TGTGCCAGCAGGGCAGCCCTGAGTGGCATTCAGTACTTC. Its protein is CASRAALSGIQYF. The full variable domain, with the rest looked up from reference TRBV11-2 and TRBJ2-4, is EAGVAQSPRYKIIEKRQSVAFWCNPISGHATLYWYQQILGQGPKLLIQFQNNGVVDDSQLPKDRFSAERLKGVDSTLKIQPAKLEDSAVYLCASRAALSGIQYFGAGTRLSVL.

The chain carries TRBV5-1 and TRBJ2-1, with D perhaps matching TRBD2 (7 bases). V was pared by 0 bases and J by 7 bases, with 14 bases between. The CDR3 covers 15 residues. The germline CDR1 and CDR2 sequences are SGHRS and YFSETQ. CDR3 loop: CASSLAGGHGNEQFF. CDR3 nucleotide sequence: TGCGCCAGCAGCTTGGCGGGGGGCCATGGTAATGAGCAGTTCTTC.

The chain links TRBV5-4 to TRBJ2-2; 9 bases are a match to TRBD1. Germline V gives CDR1 SGHNT, CDR2 YYREEE (reference sequence). The CDR3 contains 15 residues. V lost 0 bases, J lost 5 bases, and 2 bases stayed unmatched. CDR3 bases: TGTGCCAGCAGCTTGGGGGACAGGGTAACCGGGGAGCTGTTTTTT. It specifies CASSLGDRVTGELFF.

This sequence joins TRBV19 and TRBJ2-7; D perhaps matches TRBD2 (8 bases). The V gene's germline CDR1 is LNHDA and CDR2 SQIVND (reference sequence). This CDR3 spans 15 amino acids. With 3 bases removed from V and 5 bases from J, the gap between germline ends came to 17 bases. CDR3 sequence (DNA): TGTGCCAGTAGTATCTCGGGAGGGGGCCTCGACGAGCAGTACTTC. This gives the protein CASSISGGGLDEQYF.

The V and J genes are TRBV30 and TRBJ2-5, with 12 bases fitting TRBD2. This CDR3 is 14 amino acids long. Germline CDR1 is GTSNPN and CDR2 is SVGIG (reference sequence). The V and J ends lost 1 base and 5 bases, in that order; junction bases with no gene match: 2. The CDR3 DNA is TGTGCCTGGAGTGCTGGACTAGCGGGGGAGACCCAGTACTTC. Amino acids: CAWSAGLAGETQYF.

A remark on this clone: The junction departs from the called germline gene at one end, perhaps through a read error. V gene TRBV14 combines with J gene TRBJ2-1; 14 nucleotides agree with TRBD2. Germline values: CDR1 SGHDN, CDR2 FVKESK. The CDR3 runs to 17 residues. DNA for the CDR3: TGTGCCAGCAGGTCCGGGACTAGCGGGAGCTCCCACAATGAGCAGTTCTTC. Its translation: CASRSGTSGSSHNEQFF.

CDR3 protein: CASSTTGGAEAFF. The CDR3 DNA sequence: TGTGCCAGCAGCACGACAGGGGGCGCTGAAGCTTTCTTT. V gene TRBV11-1 combines with J gene TRBJ1-1; 10 positions match TRBD1. CDR3 length: 13 amino acids. Germline assignment: CDR1 SGHAT and CDR2 FQDESV (reference sequence). Trimming removed 5 bases from V and 6 bases from J; junction bases left unmatched: 3.

This clone was recorded a few times. The rearrangement links TRBV7-2 to TRBJ2-6, with unresolved D. Germline CDR1 SGHTA, CDR2 FQGNSA. Trimming removed 4 bases from V and 4 bases from J, with 8 bases in between. CDR3 length equals 14 residues. CDR3 sequence: CASSSPEGANVLTF. The CDR3 coding sequence is TGTGCCAGCAGCTCCCCAGAGGGGGCCAACGTCCTGACTTTC.

The chain is built from TRBV29-1 and TRBJ2-1; D call uncertain. The V gene lost 2 bases and the J gene lost 6 bases, with 11 bases spanning the gap. The CDR3 is 13 amino acids. Germline-derived CDR1 and CDR2 are SQVTM and ANQGSEA. CDR3 residues: CSVESPRGNEQFF. In nucleotides, the CDR3 is TGCAGCGTTGAAAGCCCTCGCGGCAATGAGCAGTTCTTC.

This clone turned up a few times. This chain uses TRBV11-2 with TRBJ1-3; D gene uncertain. Germline V gene data show CDR1 as SGHAT and CDR2 as FQNNGV. V shed 1 base and J shed 0 bases, with 10 bases lying between them. CDR3 length: 16 residues. CDR3 sequence (DNA): TGTGCCAGCAGCTTAGTGGCGTTCGGCTCTGGAAACACCATATATTTT. It specifies CASSLVAFGSGNTIYF.

This clone was seen only a few times. The chain carries TRBV10-3 and TRBJ1-5; the D is unclear. The V and J ends lost 3 bases and 3 bases respectively, with 9 bases between them. Germline CDR1 ENHRY, CDR2 SYGVKD. The CDR3 is 14 amino acids. CDR3 region: CAISESQFNQPQHF. The CDR3 coding sequence is TGTGCCATCAGTGAATCACAGTTCAATCAGCCCCAGCATTTT.

The chain combines TRBV6-5 with TRBJ1-1; D uncertain. Germline lookup yields CDR1 MNHEY and CDR2 SVGAGI. The V and J ends lost 0 bases and 5 bases respectively, with 7 bases between them. CDR3 size: 13 residues. The CDR3 loop reads CASSYSGRTEAFF. CDR3 DNA: TGTGCCAGCAGTTACTCGGGGAGGACTGAAGCTTTCTTT.

The chain combines TRBV28 with TRBJ2-2; D might be TRBD2 (6 bases). V lost 5 bases and J lost 5, with 18 bases in between. Germline V CDR1 and CDR2: MDHEN, SYDVKM. This CDR3 has 16 residues. CDR3 bases: TGTGCCAGCAGTGGGCCGGGACTCCCGTCGACCGGGGAGCTGTTTTTT. Translated, it gives CASSGPGLPSTGELFF.

The V and J genes are TRBV7-9 and TRBJ2-6; 7 nucleotides match TRBD1. The CDR3 runs to 17 residues. V shed 5 bases, J shed 0 bases, and the junction held 7 bases outside the gene matches. Germline-derived CDR1 and CDR2 are SEHNR and FQNEAQ (reference sequence). Here the CDR3 reads CASSPMTGRSGANVLTF. In nucleotides, the CDR3 is TGTGCCAGCAGCCCCATGACAGGGCGCTCTGGGGCCAACGTCCTGACTTTC.